Below are 29 T cell receptor beta chains sequenced from a single sample in a study of blood T cell repertoires in COVID-19. Assay used: immunoSEQ multiplex PCR; TCRdb lists only in-frame clones, some missing. Among nearly 200,000 clones, roughly 90% were seen once, and the ten largest hold 0.75% to 0.9%. Sequencing input: peripheral blood. The receptors come from an older woman with acute or convalescent COVID-19.

The CDR3 spells CASSVDISGGLQETQYF. For the CDR3, the DNA is TGTGCCAGCAGCGTAGATATTAGCGGGGGCCTTCAAGAGACCCAGTACTTC. This sequence joins TRBV9 and TRBJ2-5, with TRBD2 identical over 9 bases. CDR1 is SGDLS, CDR2 YYNGEE, per germline. The CDR3 contains 17 residues. J gave up 2 bases and V 0 bases, and 8 bases lay outside the gene matches.

V is TRBV2 and J is TRBJ2-5; 8 bases align to TRBD1. CDR3 length: 14 amino acids. V was clipped by 8 bases and J by 5 bases; unmatched bases: 10. Looked up from germline, CDR1 is SNHLY and CDR2 is FYNNEI. CDR3 in amino acids: CASVAGQGSETQYF. The CDR3 DNA is TGTGCCAGCGTGGCAGGACAGGGTAGCGAGACCCAGTACTTC.

Note on this clone: The same CDR3 arises from other DNA sequences in this sample as well. The rearrangement joins TRBV12-3 or TRBV12-4 to TRBJ2-3; no clear D gene. Trimming left V 9 bases short and J 1 base short, with 11 bases between. This CDR3 contains 13 residues. CDR3 nucleotides: TGTGCCAGTTCCTTGGCAGGCACAGATACGCAGTATTTT. Encoded protein: CASSLAGTDTQYF.

The rearrangement joins TRBV3-1 (or the pseudogene TRBV3-2) to TRBJ1-1, with D perhaps matching TRBD1 (6 bases). CDR3 length equals 13 residues. Germline V gene lookup returns CDR1 LGHDT and CDR2 YNNKEL (reference sequence). Trimming removed 4 bases from V and 8 bases from J, with 14 bases in between. The CDR3 reads CASSPSTGHEAFF. The CDR3 coding sequence is TGTGCCAGCAGCCCATCCACAGGGCACGAAGCTTTCTTT.

This chain links TRBV9 with TRBJ1-5; 11 nucleotides agree with TRBD1. The CDR3 is made up of 18 amino acids. Trimming removed 3 bases from V and 4 bases from J; junction bases left unmatched: 12. CDR1 and CDR2 from the germline V gene are SGDLS and YYNGEE. The CDR3 is CASSAGTGGIGGNQPQHF. The CDR3 region has the DNA TGTGCCAGCAGCGCCGGGACAGGGGGAATAGGAGGAAATCAGCCCCAGCATTTT.

This rearrangement joins TRBV6-5 to TRBJ1-5; 9 bases agree with TRBD1. Germline V CDR1 and CDR2: MNHEY, SVGAGI. Losses at the gene ends were 6 bases for V and 7 bases for J; bases not matched to a gene: 1. This CDR3 spans 12 amino acids. CDR3 region: CASRDRGQPQHF. CDR3 in DNA: TGTGCCAGCAGGGACAGGGGACAGCCCCAGCATTTT.

The chain employs TRBV7-2 and TRBJ1-6, with 7 positions matching TRBD1. J was trimmed by 10 bases and V by 5 bases; bases with no gene match: 11. The CDR3 is 15 residues long. Germline V lookup: CDR1 SGHTA, CDR2 FQGNSA. This chain's CDR3 is CASSQTGNRESPLHF. Written as DNA, the CDR3 is TGTGCCAGCAGCCAGACAGGGAACAGGGAGTCACCCCTCCACTTT.

The chain carries TRBV18 and TRBJ1-1; the D gene is possibly TRBD1 (5 bases). Trimming removed 4 bases from V and 3 bases from J, with 9 bases in between. Germline V CDR1 and CDR2: KGHSH, LQKENI. CDR3 length: 13 amino acids. CDR3 nucleotides: TGTGCCAGCTCACGACAGTGGGACACTGAAGCTTTCTTT. Its protein is CASSRQWDTEAFF.

The chain has TRBV27 and TRBJ2-1; 8 bases agree with TRBD2. Trimming at V came to 5 bases and at J to 3 bases, leaving 15 bases not matched to a gene. From germline, CDR1 is MNHEY and CDR2 SMNVEV (reference sequence). This CDR3 has 18 residues. CDR3 in DNA: TGTGCCAGCAGTCGGTCACAATTAGCGGGACACATCTACAATGAGCAGTTCTTC. Its protein product is CASSRSQLAGHIYNEQFF.

About this clone: The germline gene is not matched at one end of the junction; a read error may be the cause. This chain links TRBV6-4 with TRBJ2-7; weak D call: TRBD2 (5 bases). The CDR3 extends over 16 amino acids. CDR1 MRHNA and CDR2 SNTAGT come from the germline V gene. The CDR3, as DNA: TGTGCCAGCGGTGAAACCTTCCGGAGGTTGGCCTACGAGCAGTACTTC. Residues: CASGETFRRLAYEQYF.

The chain combines TRBV13 with TRBJ1-1, with D possibly TRBD1 on 5 matching bases. Germline lookup yields CDR1 PRHDT and CDR2 FYEKMQ (reference sequence). The CDR3 is made up of 15 amino acids. V lost 0 bases to trimming and J lost 5 bases, with 13 bases between them. The CDR3 sequence: CASSLGLRGGTEAFF. CDR3 DNA: TGTGCCAGCAGCTTAGGCCTAAGGGGTGGGACTGAAGCTTTCTTT.

V gene TRBV6-5 combines with J gene TRBJ1-1; the D gene is possibly TRBD1 (6 bases). Germline CDR1 is MNHEY and CDR2 is SVGAGI. V was shortened by 6 bases and J by 0 bases, with 8 bases between the two germline ends. The CDR3 covers 13 residues. CDR3 nucleotide sequence: TGTGCCAGCAGGGACAGAGTGAACACTGAAGCTTTCTTT. Its translation is CASRDRVNTEAFF.

The chain uses TRBV6-6 and TRBJ1-2; D is ambiguous. This CDR3 comprises 14 residues. Trimming removed 0 bases from V and 4 bases from J, with 9 bases in between. The germline CDR1 and CDR2 sequences are MNHNY and SVGAGI (reference sequence). CDR3 nucleotides: TGTGCCAGCAGTTACTCCCTCGACACCTATGGCTACACCTTC. Translated: CASSYSLDTYGYTF.

The chain employs TRBV29-1 and TRBJ2-1; D perhaps matches TRBD2 (5 bases). Trimming shortened V by 0 bases and J by 13 bases, and 19 bases separated the two germline ends. Per germline, CDR1 SQVTM and CDR2 ANQGSEA. CDR3 length: 14 amino acids. As DNA, the CDR3 is TGCAGCGTTGAAGATCCCGAGAATCTAGCTCTTCAGTTCTTC. Encoded protein: CSVEDPENLALQFF.

CDR3 region: CASSESGVSNQPQHF. CDR3 bases: TGTGCCAGCAGTGAATCAGGGGTGAGCAATCAGCCCCAGCATTTT. The V gene is TRBV2, the J gene TRBJ1-5; weak D call: TRBD1 (6 bases). The length of the CDR3 is 15 residues. Between the trimmed V and J ends, which lost 2 bases and 1 base, there was a span of 9 bases. CDR1 and CDR2 (germline): SNHLY, FYNNEI.

This clone was detected a few times. The chain links TRBV6-5 to TRBJ2-7; TRBD2 might be the D (5 bases). Germline-derived CDR1 and CDR2 are MNHEY and SVGAGI. The CDR3 has 14 residues. V lost 6 bases to trimming and J lost 7 bases, with 19 bases between them. The CDR3 nucleotides are TGTGCCAGCAGCCCAAGGACGGGATCCGGGGAGCAGTACTTC. Residues: CASSPRTGSGEQYF.

The V gene is TRBV5-1, the J gene TRBJ2-2; a possible D gene is TRBD1 (6 bases). The CDR3 runs to 20 residues. The V gene lost 3 bases and the J gene lost 5 bases, with 29 bases spanning the gap. In germline, CDR1 is SGHRS, CDR2 YFSETQ. CDR3 nucleotides: TGCGCCAGCAGCTGGTCATCCTCGGGACACCTCCGGGGCCGAACCGGGGAGCTGTTTTTT. Its protein is CASSWSSSGHLRGRTGELFF.

The chain combines TRBV5-8 with TRBJ1-2; D gene unclear. Germline CDR1 and CDR2: SGHTS and YDEGEE. The CDR3 spans 13 residues. Trimming took off 0 bases at V and 4 bases at J, with 7 bases between the two ends. CDR3 DNA sequence: TGTGCCAGCAGCTTGGAACATCTCTATGGCTACACCTTC. Translating it yields CASSLEHLYGYTF.

The chain has TRBV10-2 and TRBJ1-1; tentative D call: TRBD1 (5 bases). Trimming stripped 4 bases from V and 11 bases from J, with 14 bases between. Germline CDR1 and CDR2: WSHSY and SAAADI. This CDR3 comprises 12 residues. The chain's CDR3 is CASSAKGLIAFF. CDR3 sequence (DNA): TGCGCCAGCAGTGCAAAGGGGCTGATCGCTTTCTTT.

The chain links TRBV3-1 (or the pseudogene TRBV3-2) to TRBJ1-2, with D possibly matching TRBD1 (5 bases). The germline V gene has CDR1 LGHDT and CDR2 YNNKEL (reference sequence). V was shortened by 4 bases and J by 7 bases, with 13 bases between the two germline ends. The CDR3 extends over 13 amino acids. The CDR3 is CASSPTGGIGYTF. CDR3 coding DNA: TGTGCCAGCAGCCCAACCGGGGGAATTGGCTACACCTTC.

In its sample, this clone was seen once. The chain has TRBV5-4 and TRBJ2-2; 11 bases agree with TRBD2. The junction had 4 bases not matched to a gene; V was cut back by 3 bases and J by 0 bases. CDR1 is SGHNT, CDR2 YYREEE, per germline (reference sequence). The length of the CDR3 is 17 residues. CDR3 sequence (DNA): TGTGCCAGCAGCTCGATGACTAGCGGGACGAACACCGGGGAGCTGTTTTTT. Translated: CASSSMTSGTNTGELFF.

This clone has a handful of counts. The gene calls are TRBV15 and TRBJ2-1; TRBD1 agrees at 7 bases. V shed 4 bases, J shed 0 bases, and the junction held 6 bases outside the gene matches. The CDR3 loop spans 16 amino acids. Germline lookup yields CDR1 LNHNV and CDR2 YYDKDF (reference sequence). The CDR3 spells CATSKGTVSSYNEQFF. DNA for the CDR3: TGTGCCACCAGCAAAGGGACAGTTAGCTCCTACAATGAGCAGTTCTTC.

The rearrangement joins TRBV6-1 to TRBJ2-1; D is uncertain. Germline lookup yields CDR1 MNHNS and CDR2 SASEGT. The V end lost 2 bases, the J end lost 2 bases, and 4 bases lay between the germline ends. The CDR3 extends over 13 amino acids. CDR3 amino acids: CASSESTYNEQFF. The CDR3 coding sequence is TGTGCCAGCAGTGAATCCACCTACAATGAGCAGTTCTTC.

The chain carries TRBV5-1 and TRBJ2-3; no definite D call. The V end was cut by 3 bases, the J end by 3 bases, with 5 bases between. Germline V gene sequence: CDR1 SGHRS, CDR2 YFSETQ. The CDR3 is 12 amino acids. The CDR3 DNA sequence: TGCGCCAGCAGCTCGGTAACAGATACGCAGTATTTT. It yields the protein CASSSVTDTQYF.

This clone has only a few counts. The chain is built from TRBV5-1 and TRBJ2-1; the match to TRBD2 covers 9 bases. With V trimmed by 2 bases and J by 3 bases, 6 bases remained unmatched. This CDR3 has 16 amino acids. Germline-derived CDR1 and CDR2 are SGHRS and YFSETQ. The CDR3 protein is CASSFIAGAHYNEQFF. The CDR3 DNA reads TGCGCCAGCAGCTTTATAGCGGGGGCCCACTACAATGAGCAGTTCTTC.

V usage is TRBV20-1 and J usage is TRBJ1-1; D not resolved. The CDR3 is 9 amino acids. Trimming pared 7 bases from V and 11 bases from J, leaving 11 bases between. Germline V gene sequence: CDR1 DFQATT, CDR2 SNEGSKA (reference sequence). The CDR3 sequence: CSGRFVAFF. The CDR3 DNA sequence: TGCAGTGGGAGGTTCGTGGCTTTCTTT.

Here the CDR3 reads CASSLAAGATYEQYF. The CDR3 region has the DNA TGTGCCAGCAGCTTAGCCGCAGGGGCGACCTACGAGCAGTACTTC. V gene TRBV7-6 combines with J gene TRBJ2-7; D possibly corresponds to TRBD1 (6 bases). CDR3 length equals 15 residues. V was pared by 0 bases and J by 2 bases, with 11 bases between. Germline CDR1 SGHVS, CDR2 FNYEAQ.

The chain carries TRBV5-1 and TRBJ1-4; TRBD1 matches 9 bases. Trimming cost V 4 bases and J 8 bases; bases outside gene matches: 9. Germline V lookup: CDR1 SGHRS, CDR2 YFSETQ. The CDR3 is 15 amino acids. The CDR3 DNA reads as TGCGCCAGCAGCAAGCCGGGACAGGGTGAAGAAAAACTGTTTTTT. Protein product: CASSKPGQGEEKLFF.

The V gene is TRBV18, the J gene TRBJ2-7; a weak D match, TRBD1 (7 bases). The CDR3 sequence is 16 residues long. Germline V gene sequence: CDR1 KGHSH, CDR2 LQKENI. V lost 2 bases, J lost 4 bases, and 18 bases lay in between. CDR3 bases: TGTGCCAGCTCACCAAACGGGGCAGGGGGGTCATACGAGCAGTACTTC. This sequence encodes CASSPNGAGGSYEQYF.